The sample holds a few counts of the clone carrying this T cell receptor (beta chain). Its target is unknown. These data belong to a study of cytomegalovirus exposure and HLA in healthy donors. In the study overall: T cells numbering around 190 million yielded roughly 120 million unique TCR beta sequences in an earlier analysis. Clustering assigned 81% of the approximately 400 genotyped donors to the Caucasian-associated ancestry cluster.

Germline V gives CDR1 SNHLY, CDR2 FYNNEI. The V end lost 8 bases, the J end lost 7 bases, and 20 bases lay between the germline ends. This CDR3 has 14 residues. Amplification used 60 Vbeta primers and 13 Jbeta primers. Assay: immunoSEQ multiplex PCR; the TCRdb copy retains only in-frame clones and omits some. Of a few hundred thousand clones listed, approximately 80% were seen once; the top ten hold around 8.6%. Whole-study findings and limits: There were 164 TCR beta chains listed as cytomegalovirus-associated. Sequences of the TCR beta chain were said to predict the HLA-A and HLA-B alleles of most subjects accurately.

The TCR was taken from a woman aged 60-75 years in good health and CMV-seropositive. Sequencing was done on a sample of PBMCs. This chain joins TRBV2 and TRBJ1-2; perhaps TRBD1 as D (6 bases). CDR3 bases: TGTGCCAGCGGAGCGGAGGGGGGGATTTCTGGCTACACCTTC. Translation gives CASGAEGGISGYTF. Looking up the rest from reference TRBV2 and TRBJ1-2 gives the full variable domain: EPEVTQTPSHQVTQMGQEVILRCVPISNHLYFYWYRQILGQKVEFLVSFYNNEISEKSEIFDDQFSVERPDGSNFTLKIRSTKLEDSAMYFCASGAEGGISGYTFGSGTRLTVV.